One and the same sample provided the 23 T cell receptor beta chains below, sequenced in a study of cytomegalovirus exposure and HLA in healthy donors. The data were produced by immunoSEQ multiplex PCR, yet TCRdb's version contains in-frame clones alone and is incomplete. The sample comprises about 330,000 clones, 75% to 90% of which are singletons, and approximately 1.2% rests with the top ten. The sequenced material came from PBMCs. These receptors all come from a woman aged 30 to 39 in good health and CMV-seropositive.

The chain couples TRBV5-1 to TRBJ2-1; 8 bases match TRBD2. The trim removed 0 bases at V and 5 bases at J, leaving 4 bases unmatched. The CDR3 runs 15 residues. Germline V CDR1 and CDR2: SGHRS, YFSETQ. The CDR3 sequence: CASSLALAGNNEQFF. The CDR3 DNA follows: TGCGCCAGCAGCTTGGCATTAGCGGGAAACAATGAGCAGTTCTTC. The whole variable domain, filled in from reference TRBV5-1 and TRBJ2-1, reads KAGVTQTPRYLIKTRGQQVTLSCSPISGHRSVSWYQQTPGQGLQFLFEYFSETQRNKGNFPGRFSGRQFSNSRSEMNVSTLELGDSALYLCASSLALAGNNEQFFGPGTRLTVL.

The CDR3 nucleotides read TGTGCCAGCAGCCCTTCGGGACGAAGCTACGAGCAGTACTTC. Residues: CASSPSGRSYEQYF. The chain couples TRBV9 to TRBJ2-7; D might be TRBD1 or TRBD2, each matching 5 bases. V lost 4 bases and J 3 bases, leaving 14 bases between the germline ends. This CDR3 region has 14 residues. Looked up from germline, CDR1 is SGDLS and CDR2 is YYNGEE. Full variable domain (missing parts from reference TRBV9 and TRBJ2-7): DSGVTQTPKHLITATGQRVTLRCSPRSGDLSVYWYQQSLDQGLQFLIQYYNGEERAKGNILERFSAQQFPDLHSELNLSSLELGDSALYFCASSPSGRSYEQYFGPGTRLTVT.

The J gene is TRBJ2-7, the V gene TRBV19, with D uncertain. CDR3 length: 10 residues. V was trimmed by 11 bases and J by 4 bases, leaving 9 bases between them. The germline V gene encodes CDR1 LNHDA and CDR2 SQIVND (reference sequence). The CDR3 nucleotides are TGTGCCGATCACCGGTACGAGCAGTACTTC. It encodes CADHRYEQYF.

The chain links TRBV27 to TRBJ2-7; D tentatively fits TRBD1 or TRBD2 (5 bases each). The germline CDR1 and CDR2 sequences are MNHEY and SMNVEV (reference sequence). V lost 6 bases and J lost 2, with 17 bases in between. The CDR3 loop spans 15 amino acids. This chain's CDR3 is CASRIIGAGTYEQYF. CDR3 nucleotides: TGTGCCAGCAGGATTATCGGGGCAGGAACCTACGAGCAGTACTTC.

The chain combines TRBV7-3 with TRBJ2-1, with D possibly TRBD2 on 5 matching bases. Per germline, CDR1 SGHTA and CDR2 FQGTGA. Trimming cost V 4 bases and J 4 bases, with 8 bases left between them. CDR3 size: 13 residues. CDR3 DNA: TGTGCCAGCAGCTCCGAGGGTTACAATGAGCAGTTCTTC. This sequence encodes CASSSEGYNEQFF.

The chain joins TRBV27 to TRBJ2-4, with D hard to call. The CDR3 is 14 residues long. V lost 6 bases and J 1 base, leaving 10 bases between the germline ends. CDR1 is MNHEY, CDR2 SMNVEV, per germline (reference sequence). This CDR3 is CASSSAGAKNIQYF. In nucleotides, the CDR3 is TGTGCCAGCAGCTCAGCCGGGGCCAAAAACATTCAGTACTTC.

To note about this clone: Distinct nucleotide sequences in the sample also encode this CDR3. The V and J genes are TRBV7-2 and TRBJ2-5; 7 nucleotides agree with TRBD1. Germline CDR1 is SGHTA and CDR2 is FQGNSA. The V segment lost 1 base and the J segment 1 base; nucleotides outside the gene matches: 3. This CDR3 is 15 amino acids long. CDR3 sequence: CASSLVDRAQETQYF. The CDR3, as DNA: TGTGCCAGCAGCTTAGTAGACAGGGCCCAAGAGACCCAGTACTTC.

With respect to this clone: Other nucleotide sequences in the sample specify the same CDR3. This chain connects TRBV28 to TRBJ2-7; 8 nucleotides match TRBD1. CDR1 and CDR2 (germline): MDHEN, SYDVKM. Losses at the gene ends were 7 bases for V and 2 bases for J; bases not matched to a gene: 4. The CDR3 totals 13 residues. CDR3 amino acids: CASTGQGAYEQYF. The CDR3 DNA follows: TGTGCCAGCACCGGACAGGGCGCCTACGAGCAGTACTTC.

The chain is built from TRBV5-1 and TRBJ1-2, with D maybe TRBD1 (6 bases). In germline, CDR1 is SGHRS, CDR2 YFSETQ. The CDR3 is made up of 14 amino acids. V was clipped by 4 bases and J by 7 bases, with 17 bases between them. CDR3 in amino acids: CASSPGTLAGGYTF. CDR3 DNA: TGCGCCAGCAGCCCCGGGACATTGGCTGGTGGCTACACCTTC. The full variable domain, its missing parts supplied by reference TRBV5-1 and TRBJ1-2, is KAGVTQTPRYLIKTRGQQVTLSCSPISGHRSVSWYQQTPGQGLQFLFEYFSETQRNKGNFPGRFSGRQFSNSRSEMNVSTLELGDSALYLCASSPGTLAGGYTFGSGTRLTVV.

J is TRBJ1-5 and V is TRBV7-8; D unresolved. Germline CDR1 reads SGHVS; CDR2 reads FQNEAQ. CDR3 length: 13 residues. V dropped 5 bases and J dropped 9 bases, with 14 bases sitting between them. The CDR3 DNA reads TGTGCCAGCAGCGTGACCGAGATCAGGCCCCAGCATTTT. It specifies CASSVTEIRPQHF.

V is TRBV19 and J is TRBJ2-6; D not certain. Trimming pared 6 bases from V and 2 bases from J, leaving 5 bases between. The CDR3 covers 13 residues. Germline values: CDR1 LNHDA, CDR2 SQIVND (reference sequence). CDR3 DNA sequence: TGTGCCAGTAGCGTAACTGGGGCCAACGTCCTGACTTTC. Its protein is CASSVTGANVLTF.

The gene calls are TRBV7-3 and TRBJ2-3; unclear D gene. The CDR3 is made up of 13 amino acids. CDR1 and CDR2 from the germline V gene are SGHTA and FQGTGA. V was cut by 2 bases and J by 2 bases, with 5 bases left in between. In DNA, the CDR3 is TGTGCCAGCAGCTTAGCGTCCACAGATACGCAGTATTTT. Translation: CASSLASTDTQYF.

V usage is TRBV9 and J usage is TRBJ2-7; no clear D. V was clipped by 0 bases and J by 2 bases, with 6 bases between them. This CDR3 has 13 residues. Germline assignment: CDR1 SGDLS and CDR2 YYNGEE. The chain's CDR3 is CASSVGIAYEQYF. The DNA of the CDR3 is TGTGCCAGCAGCGTAGGGATTGCCTACGAGCAGTACTTC.

The chain employs TRBV7-8 and TRBJ2-3; the match to TRBD2 covers 12 bases. The germline CDR1 and CDR2 sequences are SGHVS and FQNEAQ. J was trimmed by 4 bases and V by 6 bases; bases with no gene match: 8. The CDR3 has 16 amino acids. The CDR3 sequence is CASRRLAGVGPDTQYF. The CDR3 DNA is TGTGCCAGCAGAAGACTAGCGGGAGTAGGGCCAGATACGCAGTATTTT.

This clone was found a few times. The same CDR3 is also encoded by other DNA sequences in this sample. The chain joins TRBV9 to TRBJ1-2; no firm D call. CDR1 is SGDLS, CDR2 YYNGEE, per germline. The CDR3 contains 13 residues. V was pared by 0 bases and J by 2 bases, with 5 bases between. For the CDR3, the DNA is TGTGCCAGCAGCGTAGACCCAAACTATGGCTACACCTTC. It yields the protein CASSVDPNYGYTF.

This chain connects TRBV27 to TRBJ1-2, with 9 bases aligning to TRBD1. After removal of 6 bases from V and 6 bases from J, the junction contained 8 bases not matched to a gene. The CDR3 has 14 residues. CDR1 and CDR2 from the germline V gene are MNHEY and SMNVEV (reference sequence). CDR3 DNA: TGTGCCAGCAGGCTACAGGGGGCGAGGGATGGCTACACCTTC. Encoded protein: CASRLQGARDGYTF.

The chain combines TRBV9 with TRBJ2-7, with a tentative D call TRBD1 (6 bases). Trimming took 0 bases from V and 2 from J, leaving 12 bases between them. The CDR3 totals 15 residues. The germline V gene has CDR1 SGDLS and CDR2 YYNGEE. The CDR3 DNA reads as TGTGCCAGCAGCGTAGATAAAGGGGGTGCCTACGAGCAGTACTTC. This sequence encodes CASSVDKGGAYEQYF.

The V and J genes are TRBV27 and TRBJ2-1; D may be TRBD1 (5 bases). Germline assignment: CDR1 MNHEY and CDR2 SMNVEV (reference sequence). The CDR3 is made up of 15 amino acids. V was shortened by 7 bases and J by 0 bases, with 13 bases between the two germline ends. The CDR3 coding sequence is TGTGCCAGCAAATGGGGCGCCTACTCCTACAATGAGCAGTTCTTC. Amino acids: CASKWGAYSYNEQFF.

The chain joins TRBV9 to TRBJ2-7; TRBD2 agrees at 7 bases. CDR1 is SGDLS, CDR2 YYNGEE, per germline. The CDR3 spans 16 residues. The trim removed 4 bases at V and 5 bases at J, leaving 15 bases unmatched. The CDR3 DNA reads TGTGCCAGCAGCCCTCGCGGCGGGGGAGCTTGGGACGAGCAGTACTTC. It is translated as CASSPRGGGAWDEQYF.

The rearrangement links TRBV11-2 to TRBJ2-5; D gene uncertain. The CDR3 runs 12 residues. V lost 4 bases and J 3 bases, leaving 6 bases between the germline ends. Germline CDR1 is SGHAT and CDR2 is FQNNGV. In DNA, the CDR3 is TGTGCCAGCAGCTCCATTGAAGAGACCCAGTACTTC. Amino acid sequence: CASSSIEETQYF.

The V gene is TRBV19, the J gene TRBJ1-5, with TRBD1 identical over 9 bases. From germline, CDR1 is LNHDA and CDR2 SQIVND (reference sequence). The CDR3 sequence is 13 residues long. The V gene end was trimmed by 8 bases and the J gene end by 7 bases; junction bases not matched to a gene: 6. The CDR3 sequence is CASWTGVGQPQHF. The CDR3 DNA reads as TGTGCCAGTTGGACAGGGGTGGGGCAGCCCCAGCATTTT.

The chain employs TRBV27 and TRBJ2-2; no firm D call. In germline, CDR1 is MNHEY, CDR2 SMNVEV (reference sequence). There are 14 residues in the CDR3. Trimming left V 4 bases short and J 2 bases short, with 8 bases between. The CDR3 is CASSWGPNTGELFF. CDR3 sequence (DNA): TGTGCCAGCAGTTGGGGTCCCAACACCGGGGAGCTGTTTTTT.

The chain employs TRBV9 and TRBJ2-1; TRBD2 matches 13 bases. The CDR3 runs 18 residues. J lost 3 bases, V lost 4 bases, and 10 bases had no gene match. The germline V gene encodes CDR1 SGDLS and CDR2 YYNGEE. The CDR3 loop is CASSLQTGTSGIYNEQFF. CDR3 bases: TGTGCCAGCAGCTTACAGACCGGGACTAGCGGGATCTACAATGAGCAGTTCTTC.